This T cell receptor (beta chain) was captured by sequencing in a study of T cells in Graves' hyperthyroidism and ophthalmopathy. In this sample, this clonotype turned up many times. Antigen: not known. TCR beta CDR3 sequences were amplified from RNA transcripts. Using the HTBI primer set, a first-round RT-PCR was run on the TCR CDR3. TCRdb fed the multiplex PCR reads into MiXCR, producing one record per CDR3 protein. The sample consists of tens of thousands of distinct CDR3 sequences, around half of them appearing once. Trimming removed 3 bases from V and 6 bases from J, with 15 bases in between. Germline assignment: CDR1 SNHLY and CDR2 FYNNEI. This CDR3 is 15 amino acids long. Study-wide findings and caveats: The blood repertoire included most of the expanded thyroid clonotypes above 0.001.

Diagnoses used clinical symptoms, serum thyroxine and TRAb, thyroid ultrasound and orbital computed tomography. Blood was sampled at initial diagnosis of hyperthyroidism, prior to onset of any ophthalmopathy symptoms. The clonotype was recovered from a woman aged 45-59 years with Graves' hyperthyroidism that later progressed to Graves' ophthalmopathy. Sequencing was performed on blood. The rearrangement links TRBV2 to TRBJ1-5; the D is unclear. DNA of the CDR3: TGTGCCAGCAGTGAGCAGTCGGGTTCGGGTCAGCCCCAGCATTTT. Its translation: CASSEQSGSGQPQHF.